The 31 T cell receptor beta chains listed next were all sequenced from one sample in a study of blood T cells in healthy people across ages. For the second PCR, which ran for about 7 to 11 cycles, a sample-barcoded 5' primer and a J-beta primer mix were used. MiXCR, applied by TCRdb to the 5' RACE reads, yields one record per CDR3 protein. The sample yields some 560,000 distinct CDR3 sequences, roughly a quarter seen once. The same specimen was also included in a second study, on T cells of mothers and their children.

The sequencing sample was made of blood. The receptor set was obtained from a boy between 2 and 10 years old in good health.

V is TRBV6-5 and J is TRBJ2-2; D uncertain. The CDR3 covers 14 residues. V gave up 2 bases and J gave up 2 bases, with 6 bases separating them. CDR1 is MNHEY and CDR2 is SVGAGI in the germline V gene. The CDR3 here is CASSYRLNTGELFF. In DNA form, the CDR3 reads TGTGCCAGCAGTTACCGGCTCAACACCGGGGAGCTGTTTTTT.

The J gene is TRBJ2-6, the V gene TRBV20-1; D uncertain. CDR1 and CDR2 from the germline V gene are DFQATT and SNEGSKA (reference sequence). V lost 6 bases and J 3 bases, leaving 9 bases between the germline ends. The CDR3 totals 13 residues. This CDR3 is CSAVRSGANVLTF. The CDR3 DNA is TGCAGTGCAGTGCGGAGTGGGGCCAACGTCCTGACTTTC.

In the case of this clonotype: Sequence at one end of the junction differs from germline and may be a read error. The rearrangement joins TRBV7-9 to TRBJ2-2; D tentatively reads TRBD1 or TRBD2 (6 bases each). The CDR3 sequence is 14 residues long. The V gene's germline CDR1 is SEHNR and CDR2 FQNEAQ (reference sequence). CDR3: CASSLGRDTEELFF. CDR3 sequence (DNA): TGTGCCAGCAGCTTAGGGCGGGACACCGAGGAGCTGTTTTTT.

The CDR3 nucleotides read TGTGCCAGCAGCGCCGGGGCATTAAGCGGGGGGTTCCAAGAGACCCAGTACTTC. Translating it yields CASSAGALSGGFQETQYF. The chain joins TRBV9 to TRBJ2-5; 9 bases line up with TRBD2. J lost 1 base, V lost 3 bases, and 13 bases had no gene match. The CDR3 consists of 18 residues. CDR1 is SGDLS and CDR2 is YYNGEE in the germline V gene.

The chain links TRBV9 to TRBJ2-5; TRBD1 is a possible D gene (5 bases). The J call may be faulty, since TRBJ2-7 better matches the DNA end. This CDR3 spans 14 amino acids. The germline V gene has CDR1 SGDLS and CDR2 YYNGEE. For the CDR3, the DNA is TGTGCCAGCAGCCCCCGACAGACGCTGTCCGAGCAGTACTTC. Protein product: CASSPRQTLSEQYF.

This clonotype was observed a handful of times. The chain employs TRBV29-1 and TRBJ1-3; TRBD1 matches at 9 bases. CDR1 is SQVTM, CDR2 ANQGSEA, per germline. V dropped 2 bases and J dropped 4; count of bases not matched to a gene: 3. This CDR3 has 14 amino acids. CDR3 residues: CSVESGQGGNTIYF. The CDR3 DNA is TGCAGCGTTGAATCGGGACAGGGCGGAAACACCATATATTTT.

This clonotype was counted between two and nine times. The rearrangement joins TRBV19 to TRBJ1-5, with a weak D call TRBD1 (6 bases). The V end was cut by 5 bases, the J end by 0 bases, with 8 bases between. CDR3 size: 14 residues. Germline V gives CDR1 LNHDA, CDR2 SQIVND (reference sequence). The CDR3 loop is CASSPGASNQPQHF. CDR3 sequence (DNA): TGTGCCAGTAGTCCAGGGGCTAGCAATCAGCCCCAGCATTTT.

The chain employs TRBV2 and TRBJ2-3; 7 bases fit TRBD2. The CDR3 runs 13 residues. Looked up from germline, CDR1 is SNHLY and CDR2 is FYNNEI. Unmatched junction bases numbered 4, after V lost 6 bases and J lost 4 bases. The CDR3 DNA reads TGTGCCAGCAGCTTCGGGGGGTCAGATACGCAGTATTTT. The encoded protein is CASSFGGSDTQYF.

This clonotype has more than one count but fewer than ten. The chain employs TRBV20-1 and TRBJ1-2; D unresolved. Germline assignment: CDR1 DFQATT and CDR2 SNEGSKA (reference sequence). V was trimmed by 8 bases and J by 8 bases, leaving 18 bases between them. The CDR3 has 12 amino acids. CDR3 in amino acids: CSSTGLGLGYTF. The CDR3 bases are TGCAGTTCCACCGGATTAGGGCTAGGCTACACCTTC.

The rearrangement links TRBV29-1 to TRBJ2-1; 7 positions agree with TRBD1. V was clipped by 6 bases and J by 2 bases; unmatched bases: 10. The CDR3 is 15 amino acids. The germline V gene has CDR1 SQVTM and CDR2 ANQGSEA. The CDR3, as DNA: TGCAGCGTCGGAAGCAGGGGGTTACCCTACAATGAGCAGTTCTTC. Translating it yields CSVGSRGLPYNEQFF.

Points on this clonotype: A much more abundant neighbour one base away suggests this may be a read error. The V gene is TRBV7-2, the J gene TRBJ2-2; weak D call: TRBD1 (6 bases). CDR1 is SGHTA and CDR2 is FQGNSA in the germline V gene. This CDR3 has 14 residues. The V and J ends lost 5 bases and 2 bases respectively, with 9 bases between them. CDR3 in amino acids: CASSPGHNTGELFF. For the CDR3, the DNA is TGTGCCAGCAGCCCGGGACACAACACCGGGGAGCTGTTTTTT.

The chain has TRBV7-2 and TRBJ1-5; a weak D match, TRBD1 (6 bases). V was cut by 0 bases and J by 5 bases, with 17 bases left in between. This CDR3 spans 17 amino acids. In germline, CDR1 is SGHTA, CDR2 FQGNSA. The CDR3 sequence: CASSLAGGHPGDQPQHF. The CDR3 nucleotides read TGTGCCAGCAGCTTAGCGGGGGGACACCCTGGGGATCAGCCCCAGCATTTT.

This rearrangement joins TRBV20-1 to TRBJ2-1; 9 bases match TRBD2. V trimming: 6 bases; J trimming: 7 bases; junction bases outside the gene matches: 10. This CDR3 has 14 amino acids. Germline CDR1 is DFQATT and CDR2 is SNEGSKA (reference sequence). This CDR3 is CSAPRGGRANEQFF. The CDR3 DNA follows: TGCAGTGCCCCCAGGGGCGGGAGGGCGAATGAGCAGTTCTTC.

A few counts support this clonotype. The J gene is TRBJ1-1, the V gene TRBV12-5, with a tentative D call TRBD1 (6 bases). Trimming shortened V by 4 bases and J by 1 base, and 22 bases separated the two germline ends. This CDR3 is 18 amino acids long. Germline V lookup: CDR1 LGHNT, CDR2 FRNRAP. The CDR3 DNA sequence: TGTGCTAGTGGTTCGCCTAAAAACAGGGAATCGGGGAACACTGAAGCTTTCTTT. Translating gives CASGSPKNRESGNTEAFF.

In its sample, this clonotype was seen once. The germline gene is not matched at one end of the junction; a read error may be the cause. The rearrangement uses TRBV7-2 and TRBJ2-3; 11 nucleotides match TRBD2. Germline CDR1 and CDR2: SGHTA and FQGNSA. The CDR3 length is 14 residues. In DNA, the CDR3 is TGTGCCAGCAGCCTAGCGGGAGGATTAGATACGCAGTATTTT. It is translated as CASSLAGGLDTQYF.

This clonotype was seen a handful of times. The gene calls are TRBV2 and TRBJ2-1, with no clear D. The assigned J gene may be wrong: the sequence end matches TRBJ2-5 better. This CDR3 contains 15 residues. Germline CDR1 and CDR2: SNHLY and FYNNEI. The chain's CDR3 is CASKAGQAYGETQYF. The DNA of the CDR3 is TGTGCCAGCAAGGCCGGGCAAGCGTATGGTGAGACCCAGTACTTC.

The chain links TRBV7-2 to TRBJ2-2; 11 bases map to TRBD1. CDR1 SGHTA and CDR2 FQGNSA come from the germline V gene. V dropped 5 bases and J dropped 6; count of bases not matched to a gene: 5. The CDR3 covers 15 residues. The CDR3 nucleotides are TGTGCCAGCAGCGCCGGACAGGGGGCCGCCGGGGAGCTGTTTTTT. Translating it yields CASSAGQGAAGELFF.

This clonotype was detected only a few times. The chain is built from TRBV18 and TRBJ2-2; D call uncertain. There are 13 residues in the CDR3. V was shortened by 0 bases and J by 3 bases, with 2 bases between the two germline ends. Per germline, CDR1 KGHSH and CDR2 LQKENI. The CDR3 loop reads CASSPPHTGELFF. The CDR3 nucleotides are TGTGCCAGCTCACCACCACACACCGGGGAGCTGTTTTTT.

This clonotype was counted a few times. The chain combines TRBV20-1 with TRBJ2-4; D unresolved. This CDR3 contains 16 residues. V lost 0 bases to trimming and J lost 2 bases, with 14 bases between them. Germline CDR1 reads DFQATT; CDR2 reads SNEGSKA (reference sequence). The CDR3 loop reads CSAREETRLTKNIQYF. CDR3 DNA sequence: TGCAGTGCTAGAGAAGAGACACGTTTAACCAAAAACATTCAGTACTTC.

This clonotype appeared a few times. The chain employs TRBV7-2 and TRBJ2-1, with D hard to call. Germline-derived CDR1 and CDR2 are SGHTA and FQGNSA. This CDR3 has 16 amino acids. V dropped 2 bases and J dropped 0 bases, with 11 bases sitting between them. The CDR3 loop is CASSLYGLSSYNEQFF. DNA of the CDR3: TGTGCCAGCAGCTTATACGGATTAAGCTCCTACAATGAGCAGTTCTTC. Full variable domain (missing parts from reference TRBV7-2 and TRBJ2-1): GAGVSQSPSNKVTEKGKDVELRCDPISGHTALYWYRQSLGQGLEFLIYFQGNSAPDKSGLPSDRFSAERTGGSVSTLTIQRTQQEDSAVYLCASSLYGLSSYNEQFFGPGTRLTVL.

The rearrangement uses TRBV7-9 and TRBJ2-5; perhaps TRBD2 as D (5 bases). The J call is uncertain, as TRBJ2-1 better fits the DNA end. This CDR3 contains 15 residues. CDR1 and CDR2 (germline): SEHNR, FQNEAQ (reference sequence). The CDR3 protein is CASSFTGGFFKEQFF. The DNA for the CDR3 is TGTGCCAGCTCCTTCACCGGCGGGTTTTTCAAGGAGCAGTTCTTC.

Many counts were recorded for this clonotype. The J gene is TRBJ2-1, the V gene TRBV12-3 or TRBV12-4; perhaps TRBD1 as D (5 bases). There are 16 residues in the CDR3. V dropped 1 base and J dropped 2 bases, with 12 bases sitting between them. DNA for the CDR3: TGTGCCAGCAGTTTAGAAGCAGGGAACCCCTACAATGAGCAGTTCTTC. This sequence encodes CASSLEAGNPYNEQFF.

This clonotype was counted between two and nine times. A junction boundary mismatches the germline segment, possibly from a read error. The chain uses TRBV4-2 and TRBJ2-7, with a tentative D call TRBD1 (6 bases). The CDR3 is made up of 15 amino acids. The germline V gene encodes CDR1 LGHNA and CDR2 YNFKEQ. This CDR3 is CAGSIRQDPTYEQYF. In nucleotides, the CDR3 is TGTGCCGGCAGCATTCGACAGGACCCTACCTACGAGCAGTACTTC.

The rearrangement links TRBV7-8 to TRBJ2-5; 7 bases line up with TRBD1. The tail of the sequence fits TRBJ2-7 better, so the J call may be wrong. The CDR3 extends over 15 amino acids. Germline lookup yields CDR1 SGHVS and CDR2 FQNEAQ. The CDR3 loop reads CASSLMGQSSYEQYF. CDR3 in DNA: TGTGCCAGCAGCTTAATGGGACAGTCCTCCTACGAGCAGTACTTC.

This clonotype came up a few times. The rearrangement uses TRBV15 and TRBJ2-1; TRBD2 matches at 12 bases. CDR1 and CDR2 from the germline V gene are LNHNV and YYDKDF (reference sequence). There are 13 residues in the CDR3. Losses at the gene ends were 9 bases for V and 4 bases for J; bases not matched to a gene: 1. The chain's CDR3 is CATTSGGYNEQFF. CDR3 in DNA: TGTGCCACTACTAGCGGGGGGTACAATGAGCAGTTCTTC.

Ten or more counts support this clonotype. This rearrangement joins TRBV9 to TRBJ2-5; TRBD1 agrees at 8 bases. The length of the CDR3 is 15 residues. J was trimmed by 5 bases and V by 3 bases; bases with no gene match: 9. Germline V gene lookup returns CDR1 SGDLS and CDR2 YYNGEE. CDR3 DNA sequence: TGTGCCAGCAGCGGCCTGACAGGGGCTGGCGAGACCCAGTACTTC. It yields the protein CASSGLTGAGETQYF.

This clonotype has a handful of counts. This chain joins TRBV7-2 and TRBJ1-2, with D possibly matching TRBD1 (6 bases). CDR1 is SGHTA and CDR2 is FQGNSA in the germline V gene. This CDR3 contains 14 residues. Trimming took off 5 bases at V and 3 bases at J, with 13 bases between the two ends. The CDR3 reads CASSPSRGHYGYTF. The CDR3 DNA reads as TGTGCCAGCAGCCCCAGCAGGGGCCACTATGGCTACACCTTC.

J is TRBJ2-1 and V is TRBV7-2; 7 bases fit TRBD2. Germline V gene sequence: CDR1 SGHTA, CDR2 FQGNSA. This CDR3 contains 16 residues. V lost 6 bases and J lost 2; bases outside the gene matches: 10. The CDR3 loop is CASSLGGRIPYNEQFF. In DNA form, the CDR3 reads TGTGCCAGCAGTCTCGGGGGGAGAATCCCCTACAATGAGCAGTTCTTC.

The V gene is TRBV3-1, the J gene TRBJ2-5; 7 positions match TRBD2. The end of the DNA is better explained by TRBJ2-7, so the J call may be wrong. CDR1 is LGHDT and CDR2 is YNNKEL in the germline V gene (reference sequence). This CDR3 is built from 17 residues. DNA for the CDR3: TGTGCCAGCAGCCAAGGAGGCCGATGGCGGGGGACCTACGAGCAGTACTTC. Its translation: CASSQGGRWRGTYEQYF.

Regarding this clonotype: Because the CDR3's place on the DNA is in doubt, the DNA is left out and the CDR3 is given as listed by TCRdb. The chain couples TRBV20-1 to TRBJ1-2; TRBD1, the D gene given by the table, was not confirmed from the DNA. The germline V gene has CDR1 DFQATT and CDR2 SNEGSKA (reference sequence). Including both end residues, the CDR3 is 11 amino acids long. The CDR3 sequence is CSTDRAYGCTF.

The V and J genes are TRBV2 and TRBJ1-1, with D hard to call. Germline V gene data show CDR1 as SNHLY and CDR2 as FYNNEI. V dropped 6 bases and J dropped 0 bases, with 11 bases sitting between them. The length of the CDR3 is 14 residues. CDR3 DNA: TGTGCCAGCAGGTCAATTACCATGAACACTGAAGCTTTCTTT. Translating it yields CASRSITMNTEAFF. The full variable domain, rest sourced from reference TRBV2 and TRBJ1-1, is EPEVTQTPSHQVTQMGQEVILRCVPISNHLYFYWYRQILGQKVEFLVSFYNNEISEKSEIFDDQFSVERPDGSNFTLKIRSTKLEDSAMYFCASRSITMNTEAFFGQGTRLTVV.